Each of the 27 T cell receptor beta chains below was sequenced from the same sample in a study of blood T cell repertoires in COVID-19. Clones were read by immunoSEQ multiplex PCR, and TCRdb kept only the in-frame ones, dropping some. In the table there are about 69,000 clones, 90% of which are singletons. Sequenced sample: peripheral blood. The source is a man aged 50 to 59 with acute or convalescent COVID-19.

This clone appeared a single time. This sequence joins TRBV11-3 and TRBJ1-3; the D is unclear. The CDR3 has 14 residues. Germline V gives CDR1 SGHNT, CDR2 YENEEA. V was cut by 5 bases and J by 1 base, with 9 bases left in between. CDR3 in DNA: TGTGCCAGCAGCCCTTTGACATCTGGAAACACCATATATTTT. It is translated as CASSPLTSGNTIYF.

The gene calls are TRBV6-1 and TRBJ1-5, with TRBD1 matching over 10 bases. CDR3 length equals 15 residues. Germline CDR1 MNHNS, CDR2 SASEGT. The trim removed 1 base at V and 6 bases at J, leaving 3 bases unmatched. CDR3 in DNA: TGTGCCAGCAGTGAAGTGGACAGGGGGATTCAGCCCCAGCATTTT. Translated: CASSEVDRGIQPQHF.

The chain has TRBV6-1 and TRBJ2-5; 9 bases are shared with TRBD1. Looked up from germline, CDR1 is MNHNS and CDR2 is SASEGT. The V and J ends lost 3 bases and 4 bases, in that order; junction bases with no gene match: 9. This CDR3 spans 16 amino acids. The CDR3: CASSEDRGRYRETQYF. The CDR3, as DNA: TGTGCCAGCAGTGAGGACAGGGGAAGATATCGAGAGACCCAGTACTTC.

The chain employs TRBV27 and TRBJ1-1, with 11 bases matching TRBD1. Germline CDR1 reads MNHEY; CDR2 reads SMNVEV (reference sequence). Unmatched junction bases numbered 16, after V lost 0 bases and J lost 4 bases. The CDR3 sequence is 20 residues long. CDR3 region: CASSLSLPRDRGGRFTEAFF. In nucleotides, the CDR3 is TGTGCCAGCAGTTTATCCCTCCCTCGGGACAGGGGGGGAAGGTTCACTGAAGCTTTCTTT.

The chain recombines TRBV2 with TRBJ2-2; 7 nucleotides align to TRBD1. Germline lookup yields CDR1 SNHLY and CDR2 FYNNEI. The length of the CDR3 is 15 residues. J lost 2 bases, V lost 6 bases, and 6 bases had no gene match. CDR3 in amino acids: CASRTGTVNTGELFF. In nucleotides, the CDR3 is TGTGCCAGCAGAACCGGGACAGTTAACACCGGGGAGCTGTTTTTT. Variable domain in full (rest from reference TRBV2 and TRBJ2-2): EPEVTQTPSHQVTQMGQEVILRCVPISNHLYFYWYRQILGQKVEFLVSFYNNEISEKSEIFDDQFSVERPDGSNFTLKIRSTKLEDSAMYFCASRTGTVNTGELFFGEGSRLTVL.

This chain uses TRBV6-1 with TRBJ2-1; no clear D. The germline V gene has CDR1 MNHNS and CDR2 SASEGT. V was shortened by 3 bases and J by 2 bases, with 17 bases between the two germline ends. The CDR3 sequence is 17 residues long. The CDR3 DNA follows: TGTGCCAGCAGTGAGGCATCTGGAGCGAAAACCTACAATGAGCAGTTCTTC. It specifies CASSEASGAKTYNEQFF.

The rearrangement links TRBV19 to TRBJ2-5; D unclear. CDR3 size: 14 residues. Germline-derived CDR1 and CDR2 are LNHDA and SQIVND (reference sequence). Trimming took off 7 bases at V and 1 base at J, with 13 bases between the two ends. This chain's CDR3 is CASNRHQAQETQYF. Here the CDR3 DNA reads TGTGCCAGTAACCGTCACCAGGCCCAAGAGACCCAGTACTTC. Supplemented by reference TRBV19 and TRBJ2-5, the full variable domain reads DGGITQSPKYLFRKEGQNVTLSCEQNLNHDAMYWYRQDPGQGLRLIYYSQIVNDFQKGDIAEGYSVSREKKESFPLTVTSAQKNPTAFYLCASNRHQAQETQYFGPGTRLLVL.

V gene TRBV5-4 combines with J gene TRBJ2-7; TRBD1 matches 10 bases. The CDR3 spans 16 residues. Germline V CDR1 and CDR2: SGHNT, YYREEE (reference sequence). The ends lost 4 bases at V and 1 base at J; junction bases unmatched: 8. The DNA for the CDR3 is TGTGCCAGCAGCCCAAAGACAGGGGGCCTATCCTACGAGCAGTACTTC. Translated: CASSPKTGGLSYEQYF.

This clone was recorded once. Here the CDR3 reads CASSLAGAHGELFF. The CDR3, as DNA: TGTGCCAGCAGCTTGGCAGGGGCGCACGGGGAGCTGTTTTTT. J is TRBJ2-2 and V is TRBV5-4, with D possibly TRBD1 on 6 matching bases. V dropped 0 bases and J dropped 7 bases, with 10 bases sitting between them. The V gene's germline CDR1 is SGHNT and CDR2 YYREEE (reference sequence). The CDR3 spans 14 residues. Combining the CDR3 with reference TRBV5-4 and TRBJ2-2 gives the whole variable domain ETGVTQSPTHLIKTRGQQVTLRCSSQSGHNTVSWYQQALGQGPQFIFQYYREEENGRGNFPPRFSGLQFPNYSSELNVNALELDDSALYLCASSLAGAHGELFFGEGSRLTVL.

CDR3 residues: CASSKLAGGLADTQYF. The DNA for the CDR3 is TGTGCCAGCAGTAAGCTAGCGGGAGGGCTAGCAGATACGCAGTATTTT. The gene calls are TRBV27 and TRBJ2-3, with 12 bases identical to TRBD2. Germline CDR1 reads MNHEY; CDR2 reads SMNVEV (reference sequence). Losses at the gene ends were 5 bases for V and 4 bases for J; bases not matched to a gene: 7. CDR3 length: 16 residues.

Here the CDR3 reads CSGTGAMDYGYTF. CDR3 sequence (DNA): TGCAGCGGTACAGGGGCTATGGACTATGGCTACACCTTC. J is TRBJ1-2 and V is TRBV29-1, with 7 positions matching TRBD1. CDR1 SQVTM and CDR2 ANQGSEA come from the germline V gene. The J segment lost 3 bases and the V segment lost 7 bases, leaving 8 bases of the junction unmatched. The CDR3 loop spans 13 amino acids. The full variable domain, completed using reference TRBV29-1 and TRBJ1-2, is SAVISQKPSRDICQRGTSLTIQCQVDSQVTMMFWYRQQPGQSLTLIATANQGSEATYESGFVIDKFPISRPNLTFSTLTVSNMSPEDSSIYLCSGTGAMDYGYTFGSGTRLTVV.

The chain carries TRBV5-1 and TRBJ2-2; 7 bases fit TRBD1. V dropped 3 bases and J dropped 4; count of bases not matched to a gene: 6. Germline CDR1 and CDR2: SGHRS and YFSETQ. The CDR3 covers 15 residues. CDR3 sequence reads: CASSSRGSSTGELFF. CDR3 coding DNA: TGCGCCAGCAGCTCCAGGGGGTCGAGCACCGGGGAGCTGTTTTTT.

The genes are TRBV7-2 and TRBJ1-2; TRBD1 matches at 9 bases. With 3 bases clipped from V and 8 bases from J, the junction kept 4 bases outside the gene matches. The length of the CDR3 is 13 residues. The germline V gene has CDR1 SGHTA and CDR2 FQGNSA. CDR3 region: CASSFRTGDGYTF. DNA for the CDR3: TGTGCCAGCAGCTTTCGGACAGGGGACGGCTACACCTTC.

This chain uses TRBV6-5 with TRBJ1-5, with TRBD1 matching over 7 bases. V shed 5 bases, J shed 6 bases, and the junction held 7 bases outside the gene matches. In germline, CDR1 is MNHEY, CDR2 SVGAGI. The CDR3 totals 14 residues. In nucleotides, the CDR3 is TGTGCCAGCAGTACCCGACAGGGCGGTCAGCCCCAGCATTTT. This encodes CASSTRQGGQPQHF.

CDR3 in DNA: TGCGCCAGCAGCCAAGCTCCGACAGGGGTCAGGACAGATACGCAGTATTTT. It specifies CASSQAPTGVRTDTQYF. The chain combines TRBV4-3 with TRBJ2-3, with 8 bases lining up with TRBD1. The CDR3 sequence is 17 residues long. Looked up from germline, CDR1 is LGHNA and CDR2 is YSLEER. Trimming cost V 1 base and J 3 bases; bases outside gene matches: 9.

V gene TRBV12-5 combines with J gene TRBJ2-6, with D possibly matching TRBD1 (7 bases). This CDR3 is 17 amino acids long. Germline CDR1 LGHNT, CDR2 FRNRAP. V dropped 3 bases and J dropped 1 base, with 13 bases sitting between them. CDR3 residues: CASGFRGAGSGANVLTF. In nucleotides, the CDR3 is TGTGCTAGTGGTTTCAGGGGGGCAGGGTCTGGGGCCAACGTCCTGACTTTC.

The chain recombines TRBV6-6 with TRBJ2-1; 14 positions match TRBD2. The germline V gene has CDR1 MNHNY and CDR2 SVGAGI (reference sequence). The CDR3 runs to 13 residues. J lost 14 bases, V lost 4 bases, and 4 bases had no gene match. The CDR3 loop is CASSSTSGRVEFF. The CDR3 bases are TGTGCCAGCAGTTCGACTAGCGGGAGGGTCGAGTTCTTC.

The chain employs TRBV29-1 and TRBJ1-2, with 7 positions matching TRBD1. After removal of 5 bases from V and 8 bases from J, the junction contained 14 bases not matched to a gene. This CDR3 spans 14 amino acids. Per germline, CDR1 SQVTM and CDR2 ANQGSEA. The CDR3 loop reads CSVRSPTDRRGYTF. The CDR3 nucleotides are TGCAGCGTTCGAAGCCCTACGGACAGGCGGGGCTACACCTTC.

The V call is TRBV4-3, the J call TRBJ1-1; the D gene is possibly TRBD1 (6 bases). Germline V gives CDR1 LGHNA, CDR2 YSLEER. Between the trimmed V and J ends, which lost 4 bases and 3 bases, there was a span of 15 bases. This CDR3 contains 15 residues. The CDR3 region is CASSRLSGTYTEAFF. DNA for the CDR3: TGCGCCAGCAGCCGACTATCAGGGACATACACTGAAGCTTTCTTT.

The rearrangement uses TRBV5-6 and TRBJ2-5; a possible D gene is TRBD2 (5 bases). Deletions cut 1 base from V and 5 bases from J, with 12 bases between. This CDR3 contains 14 residues. The V gene's germline CDR1 is SGHDT and CDR2 YYEEEE. The CDR3 DNA reads TGTGCCAGCAGCTTGCGATCCGGGATTGAGACCCAGTACTTC. Translation gives CASSLRSGIETQYF.

This chain uses TRBV6-5 with TRBJ1-3, with D unresolved. The CDR3 length is 15 residues. Germline V gene data show CDR1 as MNHEY and CDR2 as SVGAGI. V was shortened by 6 bases and J by 4 bases, with 16 bases between the two germline ends. The CDR3, as DNA: TGTGCCAGCAGCTCCACTCGGGGTAAAGGAAACACCATATATTTT. Protein sequence: CASSSTRGKGNTIYF.

This clone came up once. The chain uses TRBV10-3 and TRBJ1-1, with D hard to call. Germline V CDR1 and CDR2: ENHRY, SYGVKD. The V end was cut by 3 bases, the J end by 0 bases, with 11 bases between. The length of the CDR3 is 15 residues. The CDR3 protein is CAISEWNSLNTEAFF. The CDR3 coding sequence is TGTGCCATCAGTGAATGGAACAGCCTGAACACTGAAGCTTTCTTT.

The rearrangement links TRBV7-9 to TRBJ2-2, with 8 nucleotides matching TRBD2. V shed 4 bases and J 4 bases; nucleotides not matched to a gene: 8. The CDR3 spans 16 residues. Germline lookup yields CDR1 SEHNR and CDR2 FQNEAQ (reference sequence). Here the CDR3 reads CASSSPTSGTTGELFF. As DNA, the CDR3 is TGTGCCAGCAGCTCCCCCACTAGCGGAACCACCGGGGAGCTGTTTTTT.

This chain uses TRBV7-8 with TRBJ1-5, with D uncertain. Between the trimmed V and J ends, which lost 1 base and 3 bases, there was a span of 10 bases. The CDR3 has 15 residues. Germline loops: CDR1 SGHVS, CDR2 FQNEAQ. The CDR3 sequence is CASSLVALYNQPQHF. In DNA, the CDR3 is TGTGCCAGCAGCTTAGTAGCCCTCTACAATCAGCCCCAGCATTTT.

The CDR3 bases are TGTGCCACCGGGGGGACATCCTACGAGCAGTACTTC. This gives the protein CATGGTSYEQYF. The rearrangement joins TRBV6-1 to TRBJ2-7; a possible D gene is TRBD2 (7 bases). The CDR3 is 12 residues long. Trimming removed 10 bases at V and 1 base at J, with 11 bases between. Germline V gene sequence: CDR1 MNHNS, CDR2 SASEGT.

This chain links TRBV11-3 with TRBJ2-2, with 7 positions matching TRBD1. The V gene's germline CDR1 is SGHNT and CDR2 YENEEA. This CDR3 comprises 15 residues. After removal of 2 bases from V and 3 bases from J, the junction contained 3 bases not matched to a gene. For the CDR3, the DNA is TGTGCCAGCAGCTTAAGGGACAGAGACACCGGGGAGCTGTTTTTT. It codes for CASSLRDRDTGELFF.

This clone was seen just once. V gene TRBV5-6 combines with J gene TRBJ1-1, with D possibly matching TRBD1 (6 bases). V lost 2 bases, J lost 2 bases, and 10 bases lay in between. The CDR3 spans 14 residues. Germline V CDR1 and CDR2: SGHDT, YYEEEE. The DNA for the CDR3 is TGTGCCAGCAGCTTAAGGACAGTAAACACTGAAGCTTTCTTT. The encoded protein is CASSLRTVNTEAFF. The full variable domain, with the rest looked up from reference TRBV5-6 and TRBJ1-1, is DAGVTQSPTHLIKTRGQQVTLRCSPKSGHDTVSWYQQALGQGPQFIFQYYEEEERQRGNFPDRFSGHQFPNYSSELNVNALLLGDSALYLCASSLRTVNTEAFFGQGTRLTVV.